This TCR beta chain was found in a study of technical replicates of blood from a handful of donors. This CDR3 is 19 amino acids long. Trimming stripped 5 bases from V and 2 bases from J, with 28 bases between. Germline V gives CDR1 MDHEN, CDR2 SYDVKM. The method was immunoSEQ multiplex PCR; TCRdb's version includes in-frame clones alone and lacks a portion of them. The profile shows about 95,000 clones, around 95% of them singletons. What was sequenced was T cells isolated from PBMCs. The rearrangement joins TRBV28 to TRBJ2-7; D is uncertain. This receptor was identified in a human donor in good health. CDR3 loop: CASSLVFDLATEVTYEQYF. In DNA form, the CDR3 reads TGTGCCAGCAGTCTCGTTTTTGATTTGGCGACCGAGGTAACCTACGAGCAGTACTTC.